This is a list of T cell receptor beta chains from one sample in a study of cytomegalovirus exposure and HLA in healthy donors. Only in-frame clones appear in the TCRdb table, and some are missing; sequencing was by immunoSEQ multiplex PCR. The table shows about 280,000 clones, with roughly 90% occurring only once. Source material: PBMCs. These receptors came from a woman younger than 30 in good health and CMV-seronegative. CDR3s include the opening cysteine and the closing phenylalanine or tryptophan. A D gene is named only where the DNA matches it firmly. Size is omitted from some rows. Given values are once, few, many or a class for expanded clones.

j_gene | abundance | v_gene | d_gene | CDR3aa | CDR3nt
TRBJ2-7 | . | TRBV9 | . | CASSVGGGSVDEQYF | TGTGCCAGCAGCGTAGGTGGAGGCAGCGTGGACGAGCAGTACTTC
TRBJ1-5 | . | TRBV6-4 | . | CASSDSAGSNQPQHF | TGTGCCAGCAGTGACTCCGCGGGGAGCAATCAGCCCCAGCATTTT
TRBJ1-1 | . | TRBV7-9 | . | CASRSPVGGTTEAFF | TGTGCCAGCAGGTCTCCGGTAGGAGGGACCACTGAAGCTTTCTTT
TRBJ1-1 | . | TRBV5-4 | TRBD1 | CASSYVRGVDTEAFF | TGTGCCAGCAGTTATGTCAGGGGGGTAGACACTGAAGCTTTCTTT
TRBJ2-7 | . | TRBV5-5 | TRBD2 | CASSRAGGTYEQYF | TGTGCCAGCAGCCGAGCGGGGGGGACCTACGAGCAGTACTTC
TRBJ2-1 | . | TRBV5-1 | TRBD2 | CASSFTSGGAYEQFF | TGCGCCAGCAGCTTCACTAGCGGGGGGGCGTATGAGCAGTTCTTC
TRBJ2-1 | . | TRBV4-1 | TRBD2 | CASSQWGTSGGYHNEQFF | TGCGCCAGCAGCCAGTGGGGGACTAGCGGGGGGTATCACAATGAGCAGTTCTTC
TRBJ1-6 | once | TRBV7-9 | . | CASSLDAGPNSPLHF | TGTGCCAGCAGCTTAGATGCAGGGCCCAATTCACCCCTCCACTTT
TRBJ2-7 | . | TRBV7-8 | TRBD2 | CASSLLTGLAGLGYEQYF | TGTGCCAGCAGCTTATTAACCGGACTAGCGGGGCTAGGCTACGAGCAGTACTTC
TRBJ2-7 | . | TRBV6-1 | . | CASLTGSSYEQYF | TGTGCCAGCTTAACAGGGAGCTCCTACGAGCAGTACTTC
TRBJ1-1 | . | TRBV5-1 | . | CASSPVTLMNTEAFF | TGCGCCAGCAGCCCGGTGACACTCATGAACACTGAAGCTTTCTTT
TRBJ2-5 | . | TRBV9 | . | CASSVEDFQETQYF | TGTGCCAGCAGCGTAGAGGACTTCCAAGAGACCCAGTACTTC
TRBJ1-6 | . | TRBV5-1 | . | CASSLGGGGNSPLHF | TGCGCCAGCAGCTTGGGGGGAGGTGGTAATTCACCCCTCCACTTT
TRBJ2-1 | . | TRBV11-2 | . | CASSFGGAMFNEQFF | TGTGCCAGCAGCTTTGGGGGGGCCATGTTTAATGAGCAGTTCTTC
TRBJ2-1 | . | TRBV7-8 | TRBD2 | CASSLATSGGADEQFF | TGTGCCAGCAGCTTAGCGACTAGCGGGGGGGCGGATGAGCAGTTCTTC
TRBJ2-3 | . | TRBV10-2 | . | CASSPADTQYF | TGCGCCAGCAGCCCCGCGGATACGCAGTATTTT
TRBJ2-3 | . | TRBV5-1 | . | CASSRDTDTQYF | TGCGCCAGCAGCAGAGACACAGATACGCAGTATTTT
TRBJ2-5 | once | TRBV27 | TRBD2 | CASSLRGLEMYF | TGTGCCAGCAGCCTCCGAGGACTAGAAATGTACTTC
TRBJ1-1 | few | TRBV5-1 | TRBD1 | CASSSQGSVNTEAFF | TGCGCCAGCAGCTCACAGGGGAGCGTGAACACTGAAGCTTTCTTT
TRBJ2-5 | . | TRBV15 | TRBD2 | CATSRGVAGGGETQYF | TGTGCCACCAGCAGAGGAGTAGCGGGGGGTGGGGAGACCCAGTACTTC
TRBJ2-7 | . | TRBV2 | . | CATGQGRSYEQYF | TGTGCCACAGGCCAGGGAAGGAGCTACGAGCAGTACTTC
TRBJ2-1 | . | TRBV13 | TRBD2 | CASSLRVGTSGGGSNEQFF | TGTGCCAGCAGCTTAAGAGTCGGGACTAGCGGGGGGGGCAGCAATGAGCAGTTCTTC
TRBJ1-5 | . | TRBV19 | . | CASSIPGIPWHF | TGTGCCAGTAGTATCCCCGGGATTCCCTGGCATTTT
TRBJ2-6 | once | TRBV23-1 | . | CASSQPGLTPSGANVLTF | TGCGCCAGCAGTCAGCCGGGACTTACACCTTCTGGGGCCAACGTCCTGACTTTC
TRBJ2-5 | . | TRBV19 | . | CASSIQGRETQYF | TGTGCCAGTAGTATACAGGGGCGAGAGACCCAGTACTTC
TRBJ2-7 | . | TRBV19 | . | CASSIGGDSSYEQYF | TGTGCCAGTAGTATAGGGGGGGACAGCTCCTACGAGCAGTACTTC
TRBJ1-2 | . | TRBV7-9 | . | CSSSFTVYGYTF | TGTTCCAGCAGCTTTACAGTCTATGGCTACACCTTC